The sequence of this T cell receptor beta chain was determined in a study of cytomegalovirus exposure and HLA in healthy donors. General observations from the study: Later work found that TCR association rates differed between HLA loci; DRB1 had the most and HLA-C the fewest.

The PCR used 60 Vbeta and 13 Jbeta primers. TCRdb's copy holds only in-frame clones and misses some; the assay was immunoSEQ multiplex PCR. The sample has about 58,000 clones; the top ten hold about 4%. Worth noting for this clone: The target antigen is unknown.

All the people who gave samples were healthy bone marrow donors. This CDR3 has 15 residues. Germline assignment: CDR1 SGHTA and CDR2 FQGNSA. Trimming removed 5 bases from V and 2 bases from J; junction bases left unmatched: 3. The TCR originated in a male donor in good health and CMV-seronegative. Input material: PBMCs. The chain carries TRBV7-2 and TRBJ1-5; 10 nucleotides agree with TRBD1. The CDR3 sequence is CASSTGTGGNQPQHF. The DNA of the CDR3 is TGTGCCAGCAGCACCGGGACAGGGGGCAATCAGCCCCAGCATTTT.